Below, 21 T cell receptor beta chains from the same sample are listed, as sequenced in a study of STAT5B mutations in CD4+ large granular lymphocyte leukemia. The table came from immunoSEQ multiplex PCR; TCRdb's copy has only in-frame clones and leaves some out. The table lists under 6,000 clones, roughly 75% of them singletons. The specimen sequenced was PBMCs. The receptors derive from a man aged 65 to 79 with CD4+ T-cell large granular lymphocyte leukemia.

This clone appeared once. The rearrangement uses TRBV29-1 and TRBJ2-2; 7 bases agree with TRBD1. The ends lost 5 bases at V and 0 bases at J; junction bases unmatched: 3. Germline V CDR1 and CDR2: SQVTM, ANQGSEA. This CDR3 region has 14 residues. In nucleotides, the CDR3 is TGCAGCGTTAGACAGGGTCCGAACACCGGGGAGCTGTTTTTT. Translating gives CSVRQGPNTGELFF.

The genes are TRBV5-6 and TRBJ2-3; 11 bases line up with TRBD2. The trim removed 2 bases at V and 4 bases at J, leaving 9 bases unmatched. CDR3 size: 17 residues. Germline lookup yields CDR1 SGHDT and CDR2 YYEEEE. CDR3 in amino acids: CASSFTTSGSYSDTQYF. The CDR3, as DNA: TGTGCCAGCAGCTTCACAACTAGCGGGAGTTATTCAGATACGCAGTATTTT.

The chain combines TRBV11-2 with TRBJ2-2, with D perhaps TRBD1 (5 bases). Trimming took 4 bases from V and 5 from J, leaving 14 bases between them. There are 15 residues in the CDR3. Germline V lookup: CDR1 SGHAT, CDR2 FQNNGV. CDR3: CASSSDSWGTGELFF. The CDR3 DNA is TGTGCCAGCAGCTCCGACAGCTGGGGAACCGGGGAGCTGTTTTTT.

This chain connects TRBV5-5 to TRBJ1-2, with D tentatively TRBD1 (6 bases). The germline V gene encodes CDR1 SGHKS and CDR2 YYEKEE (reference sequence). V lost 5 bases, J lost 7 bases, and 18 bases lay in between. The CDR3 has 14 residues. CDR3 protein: CASRGLGAGGGYTF. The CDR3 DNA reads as TGTGCCAGCAGGGGGCTGGGGGCCGGAGGTGGCTACACCTTC.

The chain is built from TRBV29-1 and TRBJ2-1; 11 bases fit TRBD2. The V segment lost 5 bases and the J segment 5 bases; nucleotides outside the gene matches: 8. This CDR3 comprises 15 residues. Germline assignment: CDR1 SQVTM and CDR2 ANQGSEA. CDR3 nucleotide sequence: TGCAGCGTTCCGGGTAGACTAGCGGGAAACAATGAGCAGTTCTTC. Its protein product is CSVPGRLAGNNEQFF.

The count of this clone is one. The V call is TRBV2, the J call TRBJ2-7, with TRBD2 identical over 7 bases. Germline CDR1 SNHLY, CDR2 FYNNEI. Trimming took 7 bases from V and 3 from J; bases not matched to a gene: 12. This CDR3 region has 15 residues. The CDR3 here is CASTFSGQTDYEQYF. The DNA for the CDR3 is TGTGCCAGCACCTTTAGCGGGCAGACCGACTACGAGCAGTACTTC.

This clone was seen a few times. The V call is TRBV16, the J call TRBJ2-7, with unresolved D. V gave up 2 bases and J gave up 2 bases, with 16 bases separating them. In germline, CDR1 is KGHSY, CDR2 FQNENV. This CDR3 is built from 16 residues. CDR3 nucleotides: TGTGCCAGCAGCCAACGGCCGAACATTAAACCCTACGAGCAGTACTTC. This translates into CASSQRPNIKPYEQYF.

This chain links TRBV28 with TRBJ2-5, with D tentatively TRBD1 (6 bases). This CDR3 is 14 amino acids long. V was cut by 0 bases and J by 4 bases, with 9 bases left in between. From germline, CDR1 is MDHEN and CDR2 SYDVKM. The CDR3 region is CASSLWDRTETQYF. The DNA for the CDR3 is TGTGCCAGCAGTTTATGGGACAGAACAGAGACCCAGTACTTC.

The CDR3: CASSKGLAASTDTQYF. The DNA of the CDR3 is TGTGCCAGTAGTAAGGGACTAGCGGCATCCACAGATACGCAGTATTTT. This chain uses TRBV19 with TRBJ2-3; 11 bases line up with TRBD2. J lost 2 bases, V lost 4 bases, and 5 bases had no gene match. In germline, CDR1 is LNHDA, CDR2 SQIVND (reference sequence). The CDR3 length is 16 residues.

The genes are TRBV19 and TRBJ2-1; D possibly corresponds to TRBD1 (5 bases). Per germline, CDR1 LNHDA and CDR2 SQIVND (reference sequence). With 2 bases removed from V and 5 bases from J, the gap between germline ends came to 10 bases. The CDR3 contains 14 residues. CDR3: CASSINRGNNEQFF. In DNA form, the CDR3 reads TGTGCCAGTAGTATAAATAGGGGCAACAATGAGCAGTTCTTC.

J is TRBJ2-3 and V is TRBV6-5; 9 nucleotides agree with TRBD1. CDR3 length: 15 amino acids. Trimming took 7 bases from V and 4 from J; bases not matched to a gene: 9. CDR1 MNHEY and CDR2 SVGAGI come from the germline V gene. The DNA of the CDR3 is TGTGCCAGCACCCGGACAGGGGTTGGCGCAGATACGCAGTATTTT. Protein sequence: CASTRTGVGADTQYF.

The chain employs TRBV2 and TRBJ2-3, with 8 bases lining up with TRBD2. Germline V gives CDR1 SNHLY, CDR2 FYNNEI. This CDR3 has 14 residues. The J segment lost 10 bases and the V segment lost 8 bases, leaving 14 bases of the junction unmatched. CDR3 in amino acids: CASDTRTSSGAQYF. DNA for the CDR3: TGTGCCAGCGATACCCGGACTAGCAGTGGGGCGCAGTATTTT. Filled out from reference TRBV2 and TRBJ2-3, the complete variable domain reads EPEVTQTPSHQVTQMGQEVILRCVPISNHLYFYWYRQILGQKVEFLVSFYNNEISEKSEIFDDQFSVERPDGSNFTLKIRSTKLEDSAMYFCASDTRTSSGAQYFGPGTRLTVL.

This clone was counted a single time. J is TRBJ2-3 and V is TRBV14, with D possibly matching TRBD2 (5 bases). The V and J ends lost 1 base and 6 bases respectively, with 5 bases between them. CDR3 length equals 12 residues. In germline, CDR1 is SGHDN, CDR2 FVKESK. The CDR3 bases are TGTGCCAGCAGCCAAGCGGGGGATACGCAGTATTTT. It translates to CASSQAGDTQYF.

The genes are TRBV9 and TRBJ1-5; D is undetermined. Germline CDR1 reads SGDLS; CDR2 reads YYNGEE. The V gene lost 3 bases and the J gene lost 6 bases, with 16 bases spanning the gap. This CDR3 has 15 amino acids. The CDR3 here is CASSAEISFGQPQHF. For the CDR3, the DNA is TGTGCCAGCAGCGCAGAGATCAGCTTTGGTCAGCCCCAGCATTTT. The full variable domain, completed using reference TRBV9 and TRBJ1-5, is DSGVTQTPKHLITATGQRVTLRCSPRSGDLSVYWYQQSLDQGLQFLIQYYNGEERAKGNILERFSAQQFPDLHSELNLSSLELGDSALYFCASSAEISFGQPQHFGDGTRLSIL.

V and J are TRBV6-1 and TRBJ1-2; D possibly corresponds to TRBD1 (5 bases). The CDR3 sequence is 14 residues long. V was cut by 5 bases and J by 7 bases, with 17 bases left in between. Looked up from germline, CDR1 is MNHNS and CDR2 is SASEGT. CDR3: CASSPTQVARGYTF. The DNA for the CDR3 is TGTGCCAGCAGTCCTACACAGGTCGCCCGTGGCTACACCTTC.

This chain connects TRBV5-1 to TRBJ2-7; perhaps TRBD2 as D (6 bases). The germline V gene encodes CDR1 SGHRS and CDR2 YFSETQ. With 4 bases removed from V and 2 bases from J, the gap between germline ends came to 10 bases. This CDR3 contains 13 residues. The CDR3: CASSPLAAYEQYF. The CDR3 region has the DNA TGCGCCAGCAGCCCCTTAGCGGCCTACGAGCAGTACTTC.

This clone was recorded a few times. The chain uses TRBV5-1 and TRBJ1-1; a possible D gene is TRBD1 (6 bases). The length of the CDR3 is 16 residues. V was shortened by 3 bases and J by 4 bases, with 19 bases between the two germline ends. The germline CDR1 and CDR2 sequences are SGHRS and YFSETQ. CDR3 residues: CASSSGRSGGPTEAFF. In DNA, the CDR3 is TGCGCCAGCAGCTCGGGTAGATCGGGGGGCCCCACTGAAGCTTTCTTT. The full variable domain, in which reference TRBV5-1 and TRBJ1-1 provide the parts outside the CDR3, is KAGVTQTPRYLIKTRGQQVTLSCSPISGHRSVSWYQQTPGQGLQFLFEYFSETQRNKGNFPGRFSGRQFSNSRSEMNVSTLELGDSALYLCASSSGRSGGPTEAFFGQGTRLTVV.

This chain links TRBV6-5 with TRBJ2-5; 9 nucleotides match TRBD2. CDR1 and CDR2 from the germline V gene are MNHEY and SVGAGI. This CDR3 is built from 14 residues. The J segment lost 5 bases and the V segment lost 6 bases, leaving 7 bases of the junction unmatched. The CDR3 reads CASRLGLASETQYF. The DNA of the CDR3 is TGTGCCAGCAGGTTGGGACTAGCATCGGAGACCCAGTACTTC.

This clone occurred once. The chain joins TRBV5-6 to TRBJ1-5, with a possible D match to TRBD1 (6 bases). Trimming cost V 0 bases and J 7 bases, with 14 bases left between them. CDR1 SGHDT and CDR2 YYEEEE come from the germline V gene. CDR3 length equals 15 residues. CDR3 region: CASSLGPTGQQPQHF. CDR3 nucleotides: TGTGCCAGCAGCTTGGGCCCCACCGGACAGCAGCCCCAGCATTTT.

DNA of the CDR3: TGCAGCGTTAAACCTCTCTCCTGGGATACGCAGTATTTT. Protein product: CSVKPLSWDTQYF. This chain connects TRBV29-1 to TRBJ2-3; D not certain. The CDR3 spans 13 residues. Per the germline V gene, CDR1 is SQVTM and CDR2 is ANQGSEA. Trimming shortened V by 5 bases and J by 6 bases, and 15 bases separated the two germline ends.

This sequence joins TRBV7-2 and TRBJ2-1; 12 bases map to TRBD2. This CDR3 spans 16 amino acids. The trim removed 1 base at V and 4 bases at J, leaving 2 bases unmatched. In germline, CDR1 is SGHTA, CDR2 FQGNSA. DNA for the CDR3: TGTGCCAGCAGCTTAGGGACTAGCGGGATTTACAATGAGCAGTTCTTC. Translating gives CASSLGTSGIYNEQFF.